This TCR beta chain was captured in a study of T-cell memory formation after mild COVID-19. Study as a whole: Clusters of TCRs were largely donor specific.

TCRdb recomputed calls from the 5' RACE reads with MiXCR, one row per CDR3 protein. The table has about 120,000 distinct CDR3 sequences, roughly 20% seen once; the top ten hold about 42%. General study findings and limits: There was no confirmation that second-wave clones peaking on day 37 were SARS-CoV-2 specific. Pre-infection memory carried some responding clones, suggesting that cross-reactive memory joined.

This clonotype was detected only once. Its cognate antigen is unknown. This clonotype was sampled from a man aged 18 to 30 who had mild COVID-19 (a few samples of this study predate the infection). Cell type and time point are not known. Sequencing was carried out using PBMCs or a T cell subset sorted from them (not recorded which).

CDR3: CASSGGNQPQHF. CDR3 DNA: TGTGCCAGCAGCGGGGGGAATCAGCCCCAGCATTTT. The V and J genes are TRBV5-5 and TRBJ1-5, with a tentative D call TRBD1 (5 bases). The CDR3 runs 12 residues. CDR1 SGHKS and CDR2 YYEKEE come from the germline V gene (reference sequence). V lost 4 bases, J lost 4 bases, and 6 bases lay in between. The full variable domain, completed using reference TRBV5-5 and TRBJ1-5, is DAGVTQSPTHLIKTRGQQVTLRCSPISGHKSVSWYQQVLGQGPQFIFQYYEKEERGRGNFPDRFSARQFPNYSSELNVNALLLGDSALYLCASSGGNQPQHFGDGTRLSIL.